Following are 14 T cell receptor beta chains from one sample sequenced in a study of T cell responses to AZD1222 COVID-19 vaccine. Assay used: immunoSEQ multiplex PCR; TCRdb lists only in-frame clones, some missing. The sample holds about 120,000 clones, roughly 88% seen once. The specimen was peripheral blood, collected on day 0 of AZD1222 vaccination. The origin of the receptors is an adult in good health.

This clone has a single count. The chain uses TRBV28 and TRBJ1-2; possible D gene TRBD1, 5 bases. The germline CDR1 and CDR2 sequences are MDHEN and SYDVKM. CDR3 length equals 14 residues. V lost 7 bases and J 4 bases, leaving 16 bases between the germline ends. CDR3 sequence (DNA): TGTGCCAGCATCCTTCAGGGAGTCACCTATGGCTACACCTTC. This gives the protein CASILQGVTYGYTF.

The chain recombines TRBV12-3 or TRBV12-4 with TRBJ1-2; possible D gene TRBD1, 6 bases. The germline V and J ends were trimmed by 6 bases and 4 bases, with 12 bases remaining between them. This CDR3 has 13 residues. The CDR3 here is CASSPDRSYGYTF. For the CDR3, the DNA is TGTGCCAGCAGCCCGGACAGATCCTATGGCTACACCTTC.

V is TRBV4-1 and J is TRBJ2-2; TRBD1 might be the D (5 bases). The germline gives CDR1 MGHRA, CDR2 YSYEKL. V was shortened by 3 bases and J by 4 bases, with 12 bases between the two germline ends. The CDR3 contains 15 residues. The CDR3 coding sequence is TGCGCCAGCAGCCAGACCAGAGACAGCACCGGGGAGCTGTTTTTT. It yields the protein CASSQTRDSTGELFF.

V is TRBV28 and J is TRBJ2-7; TRBD1 might be the D (7 bases). V lost 4 bases and J 4 bases, leaving 17 bases between the germline ends. Germline V lookup: CDR1 MDHEN, CDR2 SYDVKM. The length of the CDR3 is 15 residues. The CDR3 nucleotides read TGTGCCAGCAGTTCACCCTACAGGGGACTTTACGAGCAGTACTTC. It specifies CASSSPYRGLYEQYF.

The V and J genes are TRBV6-5 and TRBJ1-1, with D unresolved. Germline CDR1 reads MNHEY; CDR2 reads SVGAGI. The CDR3 length is 13 residues. The ends were cut back, 7 bases at V and 1 base at J, with 10 bases in the middle. The CDR3 coding sequence is TGTGCCAGCATCAGGCCACCGAACACTGAAGCTTTCTTT. Protein sequence: CASIRPPNTEAFF.

This sequence joins TRBV19 and TRBJ1-1; possibly TRBD1 for D (5 bases). V lost 3 bases, J lost 1 base, and 6 bases lay in between. CDR1 and CDR2 from the germline V gene are LNHDA and SQIVND (reference sequence). This CDR3 spans 13 amino acids. The CDR3 DNA is TGTGCCAGTAGTATCCAGGGGAACACTGAAGCTTTCTTT. Its protein is CASSIQGNTEAFF.

This chain connects TRBV28 to TRBJ1-2; 10 bases map to TRBD1. Germline lookup yields CDR1 MDHEN and CDR2 SYDVKM. Trimming cost V 4 bases and J 4 bases; bases outside gene matches: 3. This CDR3 region has 14 residues. Here the CDR3 DNA reads TGTGCCAGCAGTTCCGGGACAGGGGTCTATGGCTACACCTTC. This codes for CASSSGTGVYGYTF.

The CDR3 DNA sequence: TGTGCCAGCAGCTTGGGGTGGGGGGAATACAATGAGCAGTTCTTC. It specifies CASSLGWGEYNEQFF. This rearrangement joins TRBV5-6 to TRBJ2-1, with D perhaps TRBD2 (6 bases). The CDR3 runs 15 residues. Germline V gene data show CDR1 as SGHDT and CDR2 as YYEEEE. The V end was cut by 0 bases, the J end by 4 bases, with 11 bases between.

V is TRBV5-1 and J is TRBJ1-6, with D maybe TRBD1 (6 bases). Germline V gene lookup returns CDR1 SGHRS and CDR2 YFSETQ. CDR3 length: 14 amino acids. Trimming took off 2 bases at V and 5 bases at J, with 8 bases between the two ends. The CDR3 is CASSLQGNNSPLHF. As DNA, the CDR3 is TGCGCCAGCAGCTTACAGGGAAATAATTCACCCCTCCACTTT.

CDR3 protein: CAISETGHNEQFF. Written as DNA, the CDR3 is TGTGCCATCTCCGAGACAGGGCACAATGAGCAGTTCTTC. The chain couples TRBV10-3 to TRBJ2-1, with 7 positions matching TRBD1. Germline CDR1 is ENHRY and CDR2 is SYGVKD. Trimming at V came to 8 bases and at J to 5 bases, leaving 6 bases not matched to a gene. The CDR3 loop spans 13 amino acids.

The rearrangement joins TRBV7-9 to TRBJ2-5; tentatively, D is TRBD2 (7 bases). The length of the CDR3 is 12 residues. V lost 6 bases and J 5 bases, leaving 10 bases between the germline ends. CDR1 is SEHNR and CDR2 is FQNEAQ in the germline V gene (reference sequence). The chain's CDR3 is CASRGGGETQYF. The CDR3 DNA reads TGTGCCAGCAGGGGAGGGGGTGAGACCCAGTACTTC.

The chain combines TRBV24-1 with TRBJ2-1; 9 bases match TRBD2. Unmatched junction bases numbered 8, after V lost 4 bases and J lost 2 bases. This CDR3 region has 17 residues. Per the germline V gene, CDR1 is KGHDR and CDR2 is SFDVKD. Here the CDR3 reads CATSDPRLAATYNEQFF. Here the CDR3 DNA reads TGTGCCACCAGTGACCCAAGACTAGCGGCCACCTACAATGAGCAGTTCTTC.

Regarding this clone: In the same sample, other DNA sequences code for this CDR3. The chain links TRBV19 to TRBJ2-7; 8 positions agree with TRBD1. The germline V gene has CDR1 LNHDA and CDR2 SQIVND (reference sequence). V shed 6 bases and J 5 bases; nucleotides not matched to a gene: 12. This CDR3 contains 15 residues. For the CDR3, the DNA is TGTGCCAGTAGCGTGGCCCAGGACAGGGTTCACGAGCAGTACTTC. This codes for CASSVAQDRVHEQYF.

This chain connects TRBV24-1 to TRBJ2-5; no firm D call. The CDR3 has 14 amino acids. Germline CDR1 and CDR2: KGHDR and SFDVKD. V was shortened by 3 bases and J by 4 bases, with 11 bases between the two germline ends. CDR3 sequence (DNA): TGTGCCACCAGTGATCCGCGACCGGGAGAGACCCAGTACTTC. This translates into CATSDPRPGETQYF.